This T cell receptor beta chain was documented in a study of OX40 agonist ivuxolimab in advanced cancers. Study-level findings and limits: No antigen was identified for the clonally expanded peripheral T cells. Certain nonresponding patients likewise had low normalized T-cell clonal expansion. At 0.1 to 3.0 mg/kg, clonal expansion of CD4+ and CD8+ blood T cells had occurred by week 6.

This clone was seen a single time. Its antigen is currently unknown. Germline V gene data show CDR1 as MNHEY and CDR2 as SMNVEV (reference sequence). The CDR3 consists of 13 residues. V dropped 9 bases and J dropped 8 bases, with 19 bases sitting between them. Generated by immunoSEQ multiplex PCR, the TCRdb table keeps only in-frame clones and is missing some. The repertoire holds roughly 56,000 clones, roughly 82% seen once, with under 4.5% in the top ten. The V call is TRBV27, the J call TRBJ1-2; D possibly corresponds to TRBD1 (6 bases). This material consisted of CD4+ or CD8+ T cells sorted from blood, taken in a trial of the OX40 agonist ivuxolimab. The receptor was isolated from an adult with an advanced solid tumor such as melanoma, head and neck, liver or kidney cancer. The CDR3 DNA reads as TGTGCCAGTAGAAGAGAGGGGGTGGAGGGCTACACCTTC. It codes for CASRREGVEGYTF.